This TCR beta chain stems from a study of T cell responses to AZD1222 COVID-19 vaccine. The method was immunoSEQ multiplex PCR; TCRdb's version includes in-frame clones alone and lacks a portion of them. The table records under 70,000 clones, more than 65% of them present only once. V shed 4 bases and J shed 2 bases, with 18 bases lying between them. The CDR3 consists of 17 residues. Germline loops: CDR1 SGDLS, CDR2 YYNGEE. The chain joins TRBV9 to TRBJ2-2, with a weak D call TRBD2 (5 bases). The sequenced sample was peripheral blood, obtained on day 0 of MenACWY control vaccination. The clonotype was recovered from an adult in good health. This chain's CDR3 is CASSQSGWGANTGELFF. The CDR3 DNA reads TGTGCCAGCAGCCAGAGTGGTTGGGGAGCCAACACCGGGGAGCTGTTTTTT. Full variable domain (rest looked up from reference TRBV9 and TRBJ2-2): DSGVTQTPKHLITATGQRVTLRCSPRSGDLSVYWYQQSLDQGLQFLIQYYNGEERAKGNILERFSAQQFPDLHSELNLSSLELGDSALYFCASSQSGWGANTGELFFGEGSRLTVL.